This entry lists 17 T cell receptor beta chains sequenced from one sample in a study of CD8 T cells in Susac syndrome. Random hexamers were used to reverse transcribe roughly 0.5 to 1 ug of RNA. TCRdb called the immunoSEQ multiplex PCR reads again in MiXCR, with one record for every CDR3 protein. The sample gives around 170,000 distinct CDR3 sequences, 85% to 95% of which show up once; around 0.16% is in the top ten. Source material: CD8+ T cells from PBMCs. Source of these receptors: a human donor with Susac syndrome.

This chain uses TRBV7-8 with TRBJ2-7; TRBD1 matches 10 bases. CDR3 length: 14 amino acids. Germline assignment: CDR1 SGHVS and CDR2 FQNEAQ. V lost 5 bases, J lost 5 bases, and 6 bases stayed unmatched. The CDR3 nucleotides read TGTGCCAGCAGCCTCCGGGACAGGGGAGACGAGCAGTACTTC. Encoded protein: CASSLRDRGDEQYF.

V is TRBV5-1 and J is TRBJ2-1; D not certain. Germline V gene data show CDR1 as SGHRS and CDR2 as YFSETQ. V lost 0 bases, J lost 2 bases, and 12 bases lay in between. There are 16 residues in the CDR3. The CDR3 is CASSLGHQGTYNEQFF. DNA for the CDR3: TGCGCCAGCAGCTTGGGACACCAAGGCACCTACAATGAGCAGTTCTTC.

The chain links TRBV5-6 to TRBJ1-5, with D perhaps matching TRBD1 (6 bases). Germline assignment: CDR1 SGHDT and CDR2 YYEEEE. This CDR3 is built from 14 residues. Trimming shortened V by 3 bases and J by 5 bases, and 12 bases separated the two germline ends. In nucleotides, the CDR3 is TGTGCCAGCAGCTCCGGGACATCCTATCAGCCCCAGCATTTT. Residues: CASSSGTSYQPQHF.

The V call is TRBV12-3 or TRBV12-4, the J call TRBJ1-2; D not resolved. The V end lost 6 bases, the J end lost 4 bases, and 15 bases lay between the germline ends. This CDR3 has 14 residues. DNA for the CDR3: TGTGCCAGCAGCGAAGGAGGAGGCGTCTATGGCTACACCTTC. The encoded protein is CASSEGGGVYGYTF.

V is TRBV6-5 and J is TRBJ2-7, with 8 bases lining up with TRBD1. Germline CDR1 reads MNHEY; CDR2 reads SVGAGI. This CDR3 is 14 amino acids long. Germline trimming cut 7 bases from V and 2 bases from J; bases unmatched to any gene: 7. The CDR3 nucleotides are TGTGCCAGCATCGACAGGGGCGCCCCCTACGAGCAGTACTTC. It translates to CASIDRGAPYEQYF.

The chain has TRBV20-1 and TRBJ1-5; D perhaps matches TRBD1 (6 bases). Per germline, CDR1 DFQATT and CDR2 SNEGSKA (reference sequence). The CDR3 has 14 residues. V shed 5 bases and J shed 6 bases, with 17 bases lying between them. DNA for the CDR3: TGCAGTGCTCAACAGGGTTTGGGTCGTCAGCCCCAGCATTTT. Translation: CSAQQGLGRQPQHF.

This chain links TRBV11-2 with TRBJ2-1; D may be TRBD1 (7 bases). The V and J ends lost 3 bases and 2 bases respectively, with 35 bases between them. This CDR3 is built from 23 residues. Germline values: CDR1 SGHAT, CDR2 FQNNGV. The CDR3 DNA is TGTGCCAGCAGCTTTGTTAAACAGGGGTCCCGGGACTCCCCAAAGACGGCCTACAATGAGCAGTTCTTC. Translation: CASSFVKQGSRDSPKTAYNEQFF.

This clonotype appeared once. The chain carries TRBV9 and TRBJ1-2; 10 bases are a match to TRBD1. Unmatched junction bases numbered 13, after V lost 3 bases and J lost 5 bases. The CDR3 totals 17 residues. CDR1 SGDLS and CDR2 YYNGEE come from the germline V gene. CDR3 amino acids: CASSGLSGTGVGYGYTF. DNA for the CDR3: TGTGCCAGCAGCGGCCTGAGTGGGACAGGGGTTGGGTATGGCTACACCTTC.

The V and J genes are TRBV6-5 and TRBJ2-3; no definite D call. Trimming pared 5 bases from V and 6 bases from J, leaving 6 bases between. The CDR3 extends over 11 amino acids. Per germline, CDR1 MNHEY and CDR2 SVGAGI. CDR3 loop: CASSLEDTQYF. The CDR3 region has the DNA TGTGCCAGCAGTCTAGAGGATACGCAGTATTTT.

This chain links TRBV6-5 with TRBJ2-7; 9 nucleotides agree with TRBD2. The CDR3 spans 15 residues. The junction had 5 bases not matched to a gene; V was cut back by 5 bases and J by 0 bases. In germline, CDR1 is MNHEY, CDR2 SVGAGI. CDR3 protein: CASSPYSGSSYEQYF. The CDR3 DNA reads TGTGCCAGCAGTCCGTATAGCGGGAGCTCCTACGAGCAGTACTTC.

The chain is built from TRBV5-6 and TRBJ2-1, with TRBD2 matching over 12 bases. Germline loops: CDR1 SGHDT, CDR2 YYEEEE. V lost 3 bases and J lost 4; bases outside the gene matches: 5. The CDR3 has 16 amino acids. CDR3 loop: CASSSTSGGSYNEQFF. CDR3 nucleotide sequence: TGTGCCAGCAGCTCGACTAGCGGGGGATCATACAATGAGCAGTTCTTC.

The gene calls are TRBV18 and TRBJ1-1; 7 positions agree with TRBD1. The CDR3 consists of 14 residues. V was clipped by 2 bases and J by 4 bases; unmatched bases: 4. From germline, CDR1 is KGHSH and CDR2 LQKENI. The CDR3 is CASSPGTDSTEAFF. The CDR3 region has the DNA TGTGCCAGCTCACCAGGGACAGATTCCACTGAAGCTTTCTTT.

CDR3 in amino acids: CSVDASGGGNEQFF. As DNA, the CDR3 is TGCAGCGTTGACGCTAGCGGGGGAGGCAATGAGCAGTTCTTC. The chain employs TRBV29-1 and TRBJ2-1; 10 bases match TRBD2. The CDR3 runs to 14 residues. Germline V lookup: CDR1 SQVTM, CDR2 ANQGSEA. The V and J ends lost 3 bases and 6 bases, in that order; junction bases with no gene match: 5.

This rearrangement joins TRBV12-3 or TRBV12-4 to TRBJ2-6; D is uncertain. The V gene lost 5 bases and the J gene lost 2 bases, with 10 bases spanning the gap. This CDR3 has 15 residues. In DNA, the CDR3 is TGTGCCAGCAGTCCCAGTCGACCTGGGGCCAACGTCCTGACTTTC. It is translated as CASSPSRPGANVLTF.

J is TRBJ1-1 and V is TRBV18; no firm D call. Germline-derived CDR1 and CDR2 are KGHSH and LQKENI. This CDR3 has 15 residues. The V and J ends lost 0 bases and 0 bases respectively, with 8 bases between them. In DNA form, the CDR3 reads TGTGCCAGCTCACCACCGCACAGAATGAACACTGAAGCTTTCTTT. It translates to CASSPPHRMNTEAFF. The full variable domain, its missing parts supplied by reference TRBV18 and TRBJ1-1, is NAGVMQNPRHLVRRRGQEARLRCSPMKGHSHVYWYRQLPEEGLKFMVYLQKENIIDESGMPKERFSAEFPKEGPSILRIQQVVRGDSAAYFCASSPPHRMNTEAFFGQGTRLTVV.

V and J are TRBV5-1 and TRBJ2-5, with D unresolved. The V and J ends lost 4 bases and 4 bases respectively, with 11 bases between them. The CDR3 sequence is 13 residues long. Looked up from germline, CDR1 is SGHRS and CDR2 is YFSETQ. Here the CDR3 DNA reads TGCGCCAGCAGCCCCGGAGCTCGAGAGACCCAGTACTTC. This translates into CASSPGARETQYF.

Written as DNA, the CDR3 is TGTGCCACCAGCATTTCCGGACAGGTTGAAAAACTGTTTTTT. Residues: CATSISGQVEKLFF. The chain has TRBV15 and TRBJ1-4, with 7 bases aligning to TRBD1. Germline CDR1 reads LNHNV; CDR2 reads YYDKDF (reference sequence). V trimming: 4 bases; J trimming: 7 bases; junction bases outside the gene matches: 6. This CDR3 is 14 amino acids long.